This T cell receptor (beta chain) stems from a study of blood T cell repertoires in COVID-19. Overall study context: COVID-19 samples, acute and convalescent, were from the United States, Italy and Spain. T cells, B-cell-depleted T cells, or PBMCs provided the cDNA or gDNA that served as material.

Libraries were prepared by immunoSEQ multiplex PCR; TCRdb keeps only in-frame clonotypes and omits some of them. This table holds 250,000 to 300,000 clones, about 89% found once. CDR3 size: 15 residues. Germline V CDR1 and CDR2: ENHRY, SYGVKD. After removal of 4 bases from V and 8 bases from J, the junction contained 10 bases not matched to a gene. This receptor was obtained from a woman aged 35 to 49 who had recovered from COVID-19. The sample consisted of peripheral blood. The V and J genes are TRBV10-3 and TRBJ1-1; 10 bases fit TRBD1. The CDR3 spells CAISGGPDRGPEAFF. The CDR3 nucleotides are TGTGCCATCAGTGGGGGACCCGACAGGGGGCCAGAAGCTTTCTTT.